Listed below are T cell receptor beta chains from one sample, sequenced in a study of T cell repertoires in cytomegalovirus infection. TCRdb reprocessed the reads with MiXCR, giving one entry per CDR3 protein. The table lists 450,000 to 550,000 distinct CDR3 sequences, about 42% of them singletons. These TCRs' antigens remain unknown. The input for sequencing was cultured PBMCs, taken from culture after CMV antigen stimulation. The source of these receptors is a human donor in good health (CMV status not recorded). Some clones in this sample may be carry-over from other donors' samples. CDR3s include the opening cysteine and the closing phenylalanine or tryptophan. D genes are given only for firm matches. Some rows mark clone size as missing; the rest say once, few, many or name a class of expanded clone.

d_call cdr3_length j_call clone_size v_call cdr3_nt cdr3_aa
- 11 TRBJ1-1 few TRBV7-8 TGTGCCAGCAGCGACTATGGGGGGTTCGTCTTT CASSDYGGFVF
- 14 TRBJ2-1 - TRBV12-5 TGTGCTAGTGGATCCACAAGCTCCTACAATGAGCAGTTCTTC CASGSTSSYNEQFF
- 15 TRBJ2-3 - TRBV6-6 TGTGCCAGCAGTTACGCCGGGGGTGAGGTAAATACGCAGTATTTT CASSYAGGEVNTQYF
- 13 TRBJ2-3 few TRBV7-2 TGTGCCAGCAGCCCGGACCCACAAAACACGCAGTATTTT CASSPDPQNTQYF
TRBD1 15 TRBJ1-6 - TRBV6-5 TGTGCCAGCAGATTCAGACAGGGATTTAATTCACCCCTCCACTTT CASRFRQGFNSPLHF
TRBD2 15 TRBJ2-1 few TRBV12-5 TGTGCTAGTGGTAGGGGAGGGGCGTCCTACAATGAGCAGTTCTTC CASGRGGASYNEQFF
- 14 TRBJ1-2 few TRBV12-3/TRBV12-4 TGTGCCAGCAGCCTCGGGCTGACTACCTATGGCTACACCTTC CASSLGLTTYGYTF
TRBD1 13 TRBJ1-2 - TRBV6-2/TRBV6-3 TGTGCCAGCAGTGAACCAGACAGGGGCCGGCACACCTTC CASSEPDRGRHTF
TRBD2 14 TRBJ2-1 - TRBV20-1 TGCAGTGCTCGCGGGAGGATCTCCTACAATGAGCAGTTCTTC CSARGRISYNEQFF
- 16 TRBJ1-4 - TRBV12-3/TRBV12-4 TGTGCCAGCAGTCCCAATAGTCGGGCCGGGGGGGAAAAACTGTTTTTT CASSPNSRAGGEKLFF
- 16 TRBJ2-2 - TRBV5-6 TGTGCCAGCAGCTTGGCCGGACTTTTAGGGACCGGGGAGCTGTTTTTT CASSLAGLLGTGELFF
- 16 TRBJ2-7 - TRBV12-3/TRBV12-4 TGTGCCAGCAGTTTAATTTCATTTGATGGGGACTACGAGCAGTACTTC CASSLISFDGDYEQYF
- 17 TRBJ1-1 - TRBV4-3 TGCGCCAGCAGCCAAGATGAAACCCAGGGGAGCTTGTCTGAAGCTTTCTTT CASSQDETQGSLSEAFF
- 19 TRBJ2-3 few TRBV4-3 TGCGCCAGCAGCCAAGTGATAGATAGTTCCCCATTTAGCACAGATACGCAGTATTTT CASSQVIDSSPFSTDTQYF
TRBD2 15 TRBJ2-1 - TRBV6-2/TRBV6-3 TGTGCCAGCAGTTCCACTAGCGGGAGCCGGGATGAGCAGTTCTTC CASSSTSGSRDEQFF
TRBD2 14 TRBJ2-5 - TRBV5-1 TGCGCCAGCAATCCCCAGGCCGGGGGGGAGACCCAGTACTTC CASNPQAGGETQYF
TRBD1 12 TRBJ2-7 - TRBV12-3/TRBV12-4 TGTGCCAAGGACAGGGGAGTCAACGAGCAGTACTTC CAKDRGVNEQYF
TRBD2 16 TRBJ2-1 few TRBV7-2 TGTGCCAGCAGCTTAATGCCTAGCGGGAGGGCCGGGGAGCAGTTCTTC CASSLMPSGRAGEQFF
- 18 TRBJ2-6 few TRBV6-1 TGTGCCAGCAGTCAAAGACCTCTGAGAATCTCTGGGGCCAACGTCCTGACTTTC CASSQRPLRISGANVLTF
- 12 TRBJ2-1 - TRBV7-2 TGTGCCAGCAGCTCCGCGGGGCTAGCGAAGTTCTTC CASSSAGLAKFF